This entry lists 4 T cell receptor beta chains sequenced from one sample in a study of cytomegalovirus exposure and HLA in healthy donors. PCR primers comprised 60 Vbeta and 13 Jbeta primers. The data were produced by immunoSEQ multiplex PCR, yet TCRdb's version contains in-frame clones alone and is incomplete. This sample yields 160,000 or so clones, of which 65% to 80% are seen a single time; more than 4% belongs to the top ten. The source material was PBMCs. These receptors were collected from a middle-aged man in good health and CMV-seronegative.

This clone was picked up a small number of times. The chain recombines TRBV4-1 with TRBJ2-7; D unclear. Trimming shortened V by 0 bases and J by 12 bases, and 12 bases separated the two germline ends. CDR1 is MGHRA and CDR2 is YSYEKL in the germline V gene. The CDR3 loop spans 12 amino acids. In nucleotides, the CDR3 is TGCGCCAGCAGCCAAGACACTATAGAGTTGTACTTC. Its translation is CASSQDTIELYF.

CDR3 in DNA: TGTGCCAGTAGTATTATACCCCCAGACTATGGCTACACCTTC. Its translation is CASSIIPPDYGYTF. The chain has TRBV19 and TRBJ1-2; no clear D. The germline CDR1 and CDR2 sequences are LNHDA and SQIVND (reference sequence). V dropped 3 bases and J dropped 3 bases, with 11 bases sitting between them. CDR3 size: 14 residues. The full variable domain, its missing parts supplied by reference TRBV19 and TRBJ1-2, is DGGITQSPKYLFRKEGQNVTLSCEQNLNHDAMYWYRQDPGQGLRLIYYSQIVNDFQKGDIAEGYSVSREKKESFPLTVTSAQKNPTAFYLCASSIIPPDYGYTFGSGTRLTVV.

CDR3 in amino acids: CARSLVGACEEPYEKLFF. CDR3 DNA sequence: TGTGCCAGAAGCTTGGTTGGGGCCTGTGAAGAGCCCTATGAAAAACTGTTTTTT. The gene calls are TRBV5-3 and TRBJ1-4, with a tentative D call TRBD1 (5 bases). TRBV5-3 is placed among ORFs of uncertain function. V lost 0 bases and J lost 6, with 21 bases in between. This CDR3 comprises 18 residues.

Concerning this clone itself: Other DNA sequences in this sample translate to the same CDR3. The chain joins TRBV5-1 to TRBJ1-1; 9 bases are a match to TRBD1. V was pared by 4 bases and J by 7 bases, with 2 bases of the junction left unmatched. From germline, CDR1 is SGHRS and CDR2 YFSETQ. CDR3 length equals 12 residues. CDR3 sequence (DNA): TGCGCCAGCAGCCTGGACAGGGGTGAAGCTTTCTTT. Translation gives CASSLDRGEAFF.